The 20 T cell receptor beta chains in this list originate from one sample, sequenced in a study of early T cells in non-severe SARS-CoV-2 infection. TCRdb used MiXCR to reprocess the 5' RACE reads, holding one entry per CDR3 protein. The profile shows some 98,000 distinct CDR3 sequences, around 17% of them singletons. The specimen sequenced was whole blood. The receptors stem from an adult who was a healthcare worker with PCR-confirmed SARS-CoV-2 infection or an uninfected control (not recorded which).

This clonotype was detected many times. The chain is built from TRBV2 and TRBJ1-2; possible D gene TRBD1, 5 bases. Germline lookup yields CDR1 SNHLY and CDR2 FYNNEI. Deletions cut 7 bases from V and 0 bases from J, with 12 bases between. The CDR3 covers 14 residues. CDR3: CASTRTRSNYGYTF. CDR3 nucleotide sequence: TGTGCCAGCACGAGGACAAGGTCTAACTATGGCTACACCTTC. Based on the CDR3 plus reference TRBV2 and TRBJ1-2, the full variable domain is EPEVTQTPSHQVTQMGQEVILRCVPISNHLYFYWYRQILGQKVEFLVSFYNNEISEKSEIFDDQFSVERPDGSNFTLKIRSTKLEDSAMYFCASTRTRSNYGYTFGSGTRLTVV.

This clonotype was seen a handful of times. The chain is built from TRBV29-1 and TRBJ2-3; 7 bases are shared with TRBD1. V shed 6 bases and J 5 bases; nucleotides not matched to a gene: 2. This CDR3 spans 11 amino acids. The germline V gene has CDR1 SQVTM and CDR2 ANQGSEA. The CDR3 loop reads CSVHRGDTQYF. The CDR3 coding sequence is TGCAGCGTCCACAGGGGAGATACGCAGTATTTT.

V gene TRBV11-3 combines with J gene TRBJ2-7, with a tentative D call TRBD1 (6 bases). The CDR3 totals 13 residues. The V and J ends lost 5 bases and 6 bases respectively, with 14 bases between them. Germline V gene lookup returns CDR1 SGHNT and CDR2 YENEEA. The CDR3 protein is CASSPEGRGEQYF. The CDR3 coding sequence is TGTGCCAGCAGCCCAGAGGGCAGGGGCGAGCAGTACTTC.

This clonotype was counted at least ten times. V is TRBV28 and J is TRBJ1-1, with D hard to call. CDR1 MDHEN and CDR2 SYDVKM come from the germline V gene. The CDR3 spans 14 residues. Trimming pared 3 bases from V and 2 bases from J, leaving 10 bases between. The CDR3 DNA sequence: TGTGCCAGCAGTTTTGCGGGGAGAAACACTGAAGCTTTCTTT. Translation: CASSFAGRNTEAFF.

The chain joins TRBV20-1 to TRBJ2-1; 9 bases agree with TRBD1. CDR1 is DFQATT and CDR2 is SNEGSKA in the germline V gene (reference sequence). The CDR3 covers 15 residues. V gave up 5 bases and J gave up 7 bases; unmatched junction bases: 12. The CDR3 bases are TGCAGTGCTCTTAATCCGGGACAGGGTGAAAATGAGCAGTTCTTC. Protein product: CSALNPGQGENEQFF.

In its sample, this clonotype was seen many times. In DNA, the CDR3 is TGTGCCAGCAGTACACATGGAAACACCATATATTTT. Translating gives CASSTHGNTIYF. The chain is built from TRBV12-3 or TRBV12-4 and TRBJ1-3; D unresolved. The V end was cut by 5 bases, the J end by 3 bases, with 5 bases between. The CDR3 extends over 12 amino acids.

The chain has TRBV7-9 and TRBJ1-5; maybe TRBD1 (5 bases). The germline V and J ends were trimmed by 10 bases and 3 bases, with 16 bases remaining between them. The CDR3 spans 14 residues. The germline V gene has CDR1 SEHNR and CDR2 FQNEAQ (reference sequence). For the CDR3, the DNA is TGTGCCACCTCAATCCCGGGACTCAATCAGCCCCAGCATTTT. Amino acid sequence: CATSIPGLNQPQHF.

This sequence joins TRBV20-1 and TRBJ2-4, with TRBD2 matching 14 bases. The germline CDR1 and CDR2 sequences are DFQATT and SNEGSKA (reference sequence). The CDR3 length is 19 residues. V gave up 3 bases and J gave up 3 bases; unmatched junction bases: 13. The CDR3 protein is CSASNLGLAGVHGKNIQYF. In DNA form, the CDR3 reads TGCAGTGCTAGCAATTTGGGACTAGCGGGAGTTCATGGCAAAAACATTCAGTACTTC.

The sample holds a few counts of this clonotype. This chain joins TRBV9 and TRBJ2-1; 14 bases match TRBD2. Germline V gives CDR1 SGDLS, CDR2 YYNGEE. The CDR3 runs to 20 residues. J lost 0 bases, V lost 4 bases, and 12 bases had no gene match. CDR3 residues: CASSPRFGTSGGSSYNEQFF. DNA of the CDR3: TGTGCCAGCAGCCCGAGATTCGGGACTAGCGGGGGTAGCTCCTACAATGAGCAGTTCTTC.

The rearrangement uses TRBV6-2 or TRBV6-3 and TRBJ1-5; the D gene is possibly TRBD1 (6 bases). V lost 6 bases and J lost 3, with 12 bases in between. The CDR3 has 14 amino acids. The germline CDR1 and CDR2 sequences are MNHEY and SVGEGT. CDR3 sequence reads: CASSDRTVNQPQHF. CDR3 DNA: TGTGCCAGCAGCGACAGGACAGTCAATCAGCCCCAGCATTTT.

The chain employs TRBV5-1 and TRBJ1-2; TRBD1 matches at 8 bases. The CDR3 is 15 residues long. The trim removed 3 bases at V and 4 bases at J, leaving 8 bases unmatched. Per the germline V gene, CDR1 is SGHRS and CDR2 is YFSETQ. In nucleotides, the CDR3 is TGCGCCAGCAGCTCAACGGACAGGGACGGCTATGGCTACACCTTC. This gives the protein CASSSTDRDGYGYTF.

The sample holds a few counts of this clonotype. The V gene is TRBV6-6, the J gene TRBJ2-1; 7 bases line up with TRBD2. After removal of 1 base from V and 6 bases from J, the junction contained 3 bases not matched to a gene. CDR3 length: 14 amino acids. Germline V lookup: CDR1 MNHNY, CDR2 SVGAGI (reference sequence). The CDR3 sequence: CASSYLGGGNEQFF. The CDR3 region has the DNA TGTGCCAGCAGTTACTTGGGGGGGGGCAATGAGCAGTTCTTC.

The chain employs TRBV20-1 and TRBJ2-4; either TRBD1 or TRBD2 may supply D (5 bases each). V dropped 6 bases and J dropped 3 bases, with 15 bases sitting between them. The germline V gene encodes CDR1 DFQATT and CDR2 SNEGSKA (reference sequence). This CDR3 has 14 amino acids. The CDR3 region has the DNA TGCAGTGCCTTCGGGACGCCTATCAAAAACATTCAGTACTTC. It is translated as CSAFGTPIKNIQYF.

The CDR3 loop is CASSSRLAGGDEQFF. In nucleotides, the CDR3 is TGTGCCAGCAGCTCAAGACTAGCGGGAGGCGATGAGCAGTTCTTC. V and J are TRBV7-2 and TRBJ2-1; 13 nucleotides match TRBD2. After removal of 4 bases from V and 8 bases from J, the junction contained 5 bases not matched to a gene. The length of the CDR3 is 15 residues. Germline V gives CDR1 SGHTA, CDR2 FQGNSA.

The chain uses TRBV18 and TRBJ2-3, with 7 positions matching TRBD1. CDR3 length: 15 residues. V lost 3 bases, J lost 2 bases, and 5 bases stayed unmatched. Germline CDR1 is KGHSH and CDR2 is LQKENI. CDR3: CASSPVGTVTDTQYF. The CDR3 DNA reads TGTGCCAGCTCACCTGTGGGGACAGTCACAGATACGCAGTATTTT.

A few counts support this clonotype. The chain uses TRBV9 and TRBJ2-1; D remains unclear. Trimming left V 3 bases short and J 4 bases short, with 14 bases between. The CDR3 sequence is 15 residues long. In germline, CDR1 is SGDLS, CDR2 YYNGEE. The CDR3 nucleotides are TGTGCCAGCAGCGCGACCTTAGGACCGTACAATGAGCAGTTCTTC. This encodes CASSATLGPYNEQFF.

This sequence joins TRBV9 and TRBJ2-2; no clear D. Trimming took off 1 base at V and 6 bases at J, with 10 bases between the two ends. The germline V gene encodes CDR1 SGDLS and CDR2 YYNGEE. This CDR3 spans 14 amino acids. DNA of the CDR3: TGTGCCAGCAGCGTACGGGTTAACCCCGGGGAGCTGTTTTTT. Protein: CASSVRVNPGELFF.

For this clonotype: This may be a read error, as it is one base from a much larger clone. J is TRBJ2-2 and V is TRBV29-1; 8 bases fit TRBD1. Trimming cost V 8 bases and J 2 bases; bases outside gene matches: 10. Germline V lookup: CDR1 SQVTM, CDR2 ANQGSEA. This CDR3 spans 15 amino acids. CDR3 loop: CSIGQSGGNTGELFF. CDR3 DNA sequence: TGCAGCATTGGACAGTCAGGGGGCAACACCGGGGAGCTGTTTTTT.

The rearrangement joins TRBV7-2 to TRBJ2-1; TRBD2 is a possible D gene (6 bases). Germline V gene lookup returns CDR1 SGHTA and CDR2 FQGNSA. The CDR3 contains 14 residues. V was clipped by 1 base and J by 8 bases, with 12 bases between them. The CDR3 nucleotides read TGTGCCAGCAGCTTAGGTTCCGGGGAGGATGAGCAGTTCTTC. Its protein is CASSLGSGEDEQFF.

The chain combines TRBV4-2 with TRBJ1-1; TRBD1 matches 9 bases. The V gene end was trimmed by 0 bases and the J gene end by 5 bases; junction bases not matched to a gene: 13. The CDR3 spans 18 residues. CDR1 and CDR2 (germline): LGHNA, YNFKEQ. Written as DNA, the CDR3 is TGTGCCAGCAGCCAAGACTCCGGGACAGGGCGTTTAGGAACTGAAGCTTTCTTT. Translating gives CASSQDSGTGRLGTEAFF.